The 32 T cell receptor beta chains given below trace back to one sample, sequenced in a study of blood T cell repertoires in COVID-19 (TCRdb year 2020). To prepare the library, the immunoSEQ multiplex PCR assay was applied. TCRdb re-hosts the immuneACCESS table, in-frame sequences only. Its copies lack some clones; in the studies checked, an unresolved V gene accounts for under half of them, and the cause for the rest is not known. The sample table shows roughly 400,000 clones, and 80% to 95% are seen once. About 0.9% of the sample belongs to the ten largest clones. Input material: PBMCs or T cells enriched from blood (not recorded which). Receptors originate from a woman aged 40 to 50 who had been exposed to COVID-19.

The V and J genes are TRBV21-1 and TRBJ2-3; the table's D gene call, TRBD1, was not cross checked with the DNA. TRBV21-1 has pseudogene status. The CDR3 is made up of 16 amino acids. In DNA, the CDR3 is TGTGCCAGCAGCAAAGAGTGGCAGGCGAGCACAGATACGCAGTATTTT. Translated: CASSKEWQASTDTQYF.

The chain uses TRBV7-9 and TRBJ2-1; the match to TRBD2 covers 11 bases. The CDR3 consists of 15 residues. V lost 5 bases, J lost 6 bases, and 6 bases stayed unmatched. Germline V gives CDR1 SEHNR, CDR2 FQNEAQ (reference sequence). CDR3 in amino acids: CASSLSGGAVNEQFF. The CDR3 DNA is TGTGCCAGCAGCCTTAGCGGGGGGGCAGTCAATGAGCAGTTCTTC.

This clone has only a few counts. The chain combines TRBV3-1 (or the pseudogene TRBV3-2) with TRBJ1-1, with 9 bases lining up with TRBD1. The V and J ends lost 4 bases and 3 bases, in that order; junction bases with no gene match: 6. Germline V lookup: CDR1 LGHDT, CDR2 YNNKEL (reference sequence). The length of the CDR3 is 15 residues. The CDR3 coding sequence is TGTGCCAGCAGCCTGGACAGGGGAACGTACACTGAAGCTTTCTTT. It yields the protein CASSLDRGTYTEAFF.

The gene calls are TRBV29-1 and TRBJ2-1; D may be TRBD1 (6 bases). The CDR3 runs 13 residues. Germline loops: CDR1 SQVTM, CDR2 ANQGSEA. With 6 bases removed from V and 2 bases from J, the gap between germline ends came to 11 bases. The CDR3 protein is CSVPGQAYNEQFF. CDR3 nucleotide sequence: TGCAGCGTCCCGGGACAAGCCTACAATGAGCAGTTCTTC.

The chain couples TRBV7-2 to TRBJ1-5, with 8 bases matching TRBD1. V shed 3 bases and J 1 base; nucleotides not matched to a gene: 5. The CDR3 runs 16 residues. The V gene's germline CDR1 is SGHTA and CDR2 FQGNSA. CDR3 sequence (DNA): TGTGCCAGCAGCTTCGACAGGGGAAGGAGCAATCAGCCCCAGCATTTT. As protein: CASSFDRGRSNQPQHF.

The J gene is TRBJ1-1, the V gene TRBV3-1 (or the pseudogene TRBV3-2); 7 bases are shared with TRBD1. The CDR3 extends over 16 amino acids. J lost 3 bases, V lost 5 bases, and 12 bases had no gene match. Looked up from germline, CDR1 is LGHDT and CDR2 is YNNKEL (reference sequence). The CDR3: CASSDRVLVADTEAFF. CDR3 nucleotide sequence: TGTGCCAGCAGCGACAGGGTCCTCGTAGCTGACACTGAAGCTTTCTTT.

The rearrangement uses TRBV5-6 and TRBJ1-2; TRBD1 matches 8 bases. Losses at the gene ends were 3 bases for V and 4 bases for J; bases not matched to a gene: 8. The germline V gene encodes CDR1 SGHDT and CDR2 YYEEEE. The CDR3 has 15 amino acids. CDR3 DNA sequence: TGTGCCAGCAGCTCTACCGGGACAGGAGCCTATGGCTACACCTTC. This translates into CASSSTGTGAYGYTF.

The chain employs TRBV9 and TRBJ2-5, with TRBD2 identical over 15 bases. CDR1 and CDR2 from the germline V gene are SGDLS and YYNGEE. V shed 4 bases and J 1 base; nucleotides not matched to a gene: 8. This CDR3 region has 18 residues. The CDR3 spells CASSPRTSGGVVQETQYF. For the CDR3, the DNA is TGTGCCAGCAGCCCTCGGACTAGCGGGGGGGTGGTCCAAGAGACCCAGTACTTC.

CDR3: CASTIFATPSSGNTIYF. In nucleotides, the CDR3 is TGTGCCAGTACCATCTTCGCTACGCCGTCATCTGGAAACACCATATATTTT. The V call is TRBV19, the J call TRBJ1-3; D remains unclear. The V gene lost 7 bases and the J gene lost 1 base, with 20 bases spanning the gap. The V gene's germline CDR1 is LNHDA and CDR2 SQIVND (reference sequence). The CDR3 is 17 residues long.

This chain links TRBV9 with TRBJ2-6; 11 bases map to TRBD1. The germline V gene encodes CDR1 SGDLS and CDR2 YYNGEE. This CDR3 has 18 amino acids. The junction had 5 bases not matched to a gene; V was cut back by 3 bases and J by 0 bases. The DNA of the CDR3 is TGTGCCAGCAGCGGGACAGGGGGCCGGTCCTCTGGGGCCAACGTCCTGACTTTC. Translation: CASSGTGGRSSGANVLTF.

This chain links TRBV2 with TRBJ1-3; D call uncertain. This CDR3 region has 17 residues. Trimming stripped 6 bases from V and 7 bases from J, with 25 bases between. Germline V gene sequence: CDR1 SNHLY, CDR2 FYNNEI. The CDR3 reads CASSARGAGNRPNTIYF. CDR3 DNA: TGTGCCAGCAGCGCGCGGGGAGCTGGGAATAGGCCTAACACCATATATTTT.

CDR3 DNA sequence: TGTGCCAGCAGTCGGACAGGATTTAGCTCTGGGGCCAACGTCCTGACTTTC. Encoded protein: CASSRTGFSSGANVLTF. V and J are TRBV2 and TRBJ2-6, with 7 positions matching TRBD1. Losses at the gene ends were 5 bases for V and 0 bases for J; bases not matched to a gene: 7. This CDR3 contains 17 residues. Germline values: CDR1 SNHLY, CDR2 FYNNEI.

The V and J genes are TRBV4-3 and TRBJ2-7; possibly TRBD1 for D (6 bases). Germline V gives CDR1 LGHNA, CDR2 YSLEER. The CDR3 totals 15 residues. The V end was cut by 1 base, the J end by 2 bases, with 12 bases between. CDR3 amino acids: CASSQGFAGAYEQYF. CDR3 sequence (DNA): TGCGCCAGCAGCCAAGGTTTCGCAGGGGCCTACGAGCAGTACTTC.

This chain connects TRBV24-1 to TRBJ2-3, with TRBD1 identical over 10 bases. The J segment lost 6 bases and the V segment lost 7 bases, leaving 6 bases of the junction unmatched. Germline values: CDR1 KGHDR, CDR2 SFDVKD. The CDR3 has 14 residues. CDR3 region: CATRSDRGRDTQYF. Written as DNA, the CDR3 is TGTGCCACCAGGTCGGACAGGGGGAGGGATACGCAGTATTTT.

This chain joins TRBV6-4 and TRBJ1-3, with a weak D call TRBD1 (6 bases). V was trimmed by 6 bases and J by 0 bases, leaving 12 bases between them. The CDR3 has 15 residues. The germline gives CDR1 MRHNA, CDR2 SNTAGT. Here the CDR3 DNA reads TGTGCCAGCAGACATGGGACAATCTCTGGAAACACCATATATTTT. Residues: CASRHGTISGNTIYF.

This clone was seen only a few times. The V gene is TRBV30, the J gene TRBJ1-1, with no clear D. Trimming took off 0 bases at V and 2 bases at J, with 13 bases between the two ends. In germline, CDR1 is GTSNPN, CDR2 SVGIG (reference sequence). The CDR3 is 15 amino acids. The chain's CDR3 is CAWSVTLVGNTEAFF. CDR3 coding DNA: TGTGCCTGGAGTGTGACTCTGGTCGGAAACACTGAAGCTTTCTTT.

This chain uses TRBV30 with TRBJ1-3, with D hard to call. The V gene lost 5 bases and the J gene lost 0 bases, with 14 bases spanning the gap. Germline V gene lookup returns CDR1 GTSNPN and CDR2 SVGIG (reference sequence). The CDR3 extends over 15 amino acids. CDR3 loop: CAWGPGVYSGNTIYF. CDR3 nucleotide sequence: TGTGCCTGGGGACCCGGGGTTTACTCTGGAAACACCATATATTTT.

The gene calls are TRBV3-1 (or the pseudogene TRBV3-2) and TRBJ2-3, with 14 bases identical to TRBD2. The V gene end was trimmed by 3 bases and the J gene end by 5 bases; junction bases not matched to a gene: 7. The CDR3 is made up of 17 amino acids. The germline V gene has CDR1 LGHDT and CDR2 YNNKEL (reference sequence). The chain's CDR3 is CASSQTSGGAGRDTQYF. The CDR3 coding sequence is TGTGCCAGCAGCCAGACTAGCGGGGGGGCGGGTAGAGATACGCAGTATTTT.

CDR3 amino acids: CASSSDGGQSSYEQYF. The CDR3 DNA follows: TGTGCCAGCAGCTCCGATGGAGGACAGAGCTCCTACGAGCAGTACTTC. V and J are TRBV5-6 and TRBJ2-7; the D gene is possibly TRBD1 (6 bases). The V and J ends lost 3 bases and 0 bases respectively, with 16 bases between them. This CDR3 is built from 16 residues. Germline values: CDR1 SGHDT, CDR2 YYEEEE.

This sequence joins TRBV20-1 and TRBJ1-1, with D perhaps matching TRBD1 (5 bases). Germline V gene lookup returns CDR1 DFQATT and CDR2 SNEGSKA (reference sequence). V lost 3 bases to trimming and J lost 8 bases, with 16 bases between them. The CDR3 has 13 amino acids. This chain's CDR3 is CSASRSGTPEAFF. Here the CDR3 DNA reads TGCAGTGCTAGTAGATCCGGGACTCCCGAAGCTTTCTTT.

The chain couples TRBV29-1 to TRBJ2-7; TRBD2 aligns across 7 bases. The CDR3 spans 12 residues. Per germline, CDR1 SQVTM and CDR2 ANQGSEA. Trimming at V came to 5 bases and at J to 5 bases, leaving 6 bases not matched to a gene. CDR3 DNA: TGCAGCGTTTTCAGGGAGGGAAACGAGCAGTACTTC. Its translation is CSVFREGNEQYF.

As DNA, the CDR3 is TGTGCCAGCAGCCCGAGCGGAAACATTCAGTACTTC. It yields the protein CASSPSGNIQYF. The J gene is TRBJ2-4, the V gene TRBV11-2; tentative D call: TRBD2 (5 bases). V was clipped by 5 bases and J by 6 bases, with 8 bases between them. The CDR3 sequence is 12 residues long. Germline lookup yields CDR1 SGHAT and CDR2 FQNNGV.

This rearrangement joins TRBV4-3 to TRBJ2-1, with D possibly matching TRBD2 (6 bases). The CDR3 has 14 residues. CDR1 and CDR2 from the germline V gene are LGHNA and YSLEER. Trimming took 3 bases from V and 5 from J, leaving 11 bases between them. The CDR3 DNA reads TGCGCCAGCAGCCAGGGGTGGGGGGACAATGAGCAGTTCTTC. Encoded protein: CASSQGWGDNEQFF.

The chain is built from TRBV2 and TRBJ1-2, with a tentative D call TRBD1 (6 bases). Between the trimmed V and J ends, which lost 5 bases and 2 bases, there was a span of 12 bases. Germline loops: CDR1 SNHLY, CDR2 FYNNEI. This CDR3 has 14 residues. This CDR3 is CASSRDRTNYGYTF. The CDR3 DNA follows: TGTGCCAGCAGTCGAGACAGGACAAACTATGGCTACACCTTC.

The chain recombines TRBV13 with TRBJ2-7; 7 bases line up with TRBD1. Trimming cost V 5 bases and J 4 bases; bases outside gene matches: 14. The CDR3 loop spans 16 amino acids. Germline CDR1 and CDR2: PRHDT and FYEKMQ (reference sequence). As DNA, the CDR3 is TGTGCCAGCAGCCCACCGACAGGGAAGGTTCAGTACGAGCAGTACTTC. Its translation is CASSPPTGKVQYEQYF.

Of note for this clone: The sample contains more than one DNA sequence encoding this CDR3. The rearrangement joins TRBV5-5 to TRBJ1-1; D is undetermined. The CDR3 totals 14 residues. The germline CDR1 and CDR2 sequences are SGHKS and YYEKEE (reference sequence). V lost 0 bases and J lost 1, with 7 bases in between. In DNA form, the CDR3 reads TGTGCCAGCAGCTTGGGACAATGGAACACTGAAGCTTTCTTT. Encoded protein: CASSLGQWNTEAFF.

This chain uses TRBV21-1 with TRBJ2-3; the tabulated D call, TRBD1, remains unverified against the DNA. TRBV21-1 is an annotated pseudogene. CDR3 length: 17 amino acids. The CDR3 spells CASSDGTGEASTDTQYF. CDR3 nucleotide sequence: TGTGCCAGCAGCGACGGGACAGGGGAAGCTAGCACAGATACGCAGTATTTT.

The V and J genes are TRBV6-2 or TRBV6-3 and TRBJ1-5, with 7 bases lining up with TRBD1. V lost 5 bases, J lost 1 base, and 5 bases stayed unmatched. CDR1 and CDR2 from the germline V gene are MNHEY and SVGEGT. This CDR3 comprises 15 residues. The CDR3 DNA reads TGTGCCAGCAGTCCCGACAGGGTGAGCAATCAGCCCCAGCATTTT. Residues: CASSPDRVSNQPQHF.

J is TRBJ1-1 and V is TRBV24-1; 8 nucleotides agree with TRBD1. Unmatched junction bases numbered 4, after V lost 7 bases and J lost 4 bases. The CDR3 covers 13 residues. Germline V gives CDR1 KGHDR, CDR2 SFDVKD. The CDR3 coding sequence is TGTGCCACCAGATCACAGGGGGGCACTGAAGCTTTCTTT. Translating it yields CATRSQGGTEAFF.

The chain has TRBV5-6 and TRBJ2-5; D is possibly TRBD2 (7 bases). The CDR3 is 14 residues long. V shed 2 bases and J shed 2 bases, with 10 bases lying between them. The germline CDR1 and CDR2 sequences are SGHDT and YYEEEE. The CDR3 protein is CASSLKGGQETQYF. The CDR3 DNA follows: TGTGCCAGCAGCTTAAAGGGGGGGCAAGAGACCCAGTACTTC.

The chain recombines TRBV28 with TRBJ2-7, with TRBD1 identical over 10 bases. The germline CDR1 and CDR2 sequences are MDHEN and SYDVKM. This CDR3 region has 17 residues. V shed 5 bases and J 0 bases; nucleotides not matched to a gene: 10. The CDR3 here is CASSRSPRTGGSYEQYF. The CDR3, as DNA: TGTGCCAGCAGTAGATCCCCCAGGACAGGGGGCTCCTACGAGCAGTACTTC.

The chain combines TRBV2 with TRBJ2-2; D perhaps matches TRBD2 (6 bases). The CDR3 spans 15 residues. Germline V gene sequence: CDR1 SNHLY, CDR2 FYNNEI. Trimming shortened V by 6 bases and J by 6 bases, and 17 bases separated the two germline ends. The CDR3 DNA is TGTGCCAGCAGGAAAGCGGGCCCGGAGGCCGGGGAGCTGTTTTTT. It is translated as CASRKAGPEAGELFF.